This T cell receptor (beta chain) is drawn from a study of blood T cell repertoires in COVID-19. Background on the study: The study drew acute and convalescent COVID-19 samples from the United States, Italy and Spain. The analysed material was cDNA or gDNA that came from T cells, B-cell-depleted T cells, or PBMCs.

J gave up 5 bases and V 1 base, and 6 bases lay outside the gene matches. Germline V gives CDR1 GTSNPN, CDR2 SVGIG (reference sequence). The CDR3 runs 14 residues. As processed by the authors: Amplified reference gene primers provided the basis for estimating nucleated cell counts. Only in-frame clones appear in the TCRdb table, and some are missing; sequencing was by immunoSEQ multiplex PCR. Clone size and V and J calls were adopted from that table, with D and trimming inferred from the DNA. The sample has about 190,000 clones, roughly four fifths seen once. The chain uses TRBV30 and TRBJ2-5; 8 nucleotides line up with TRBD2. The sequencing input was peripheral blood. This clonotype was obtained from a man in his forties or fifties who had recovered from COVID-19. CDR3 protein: CAWSGAGEVETQYF. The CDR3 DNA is TGTGCCTGGAGTGGAGCGGGAGAGGTGGAGACCCAGTACTTC. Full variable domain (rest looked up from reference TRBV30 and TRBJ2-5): SQTIHQWPATLVQPVGSPLSLECTVEGTSNPNLYWYRQAAGRGLQLLFYSVGIGQISSEVPQNLSASRPQDRQFILSSKKLLLSDSGFYLCAWSGAGEVETQYFGPGTRLLVL.